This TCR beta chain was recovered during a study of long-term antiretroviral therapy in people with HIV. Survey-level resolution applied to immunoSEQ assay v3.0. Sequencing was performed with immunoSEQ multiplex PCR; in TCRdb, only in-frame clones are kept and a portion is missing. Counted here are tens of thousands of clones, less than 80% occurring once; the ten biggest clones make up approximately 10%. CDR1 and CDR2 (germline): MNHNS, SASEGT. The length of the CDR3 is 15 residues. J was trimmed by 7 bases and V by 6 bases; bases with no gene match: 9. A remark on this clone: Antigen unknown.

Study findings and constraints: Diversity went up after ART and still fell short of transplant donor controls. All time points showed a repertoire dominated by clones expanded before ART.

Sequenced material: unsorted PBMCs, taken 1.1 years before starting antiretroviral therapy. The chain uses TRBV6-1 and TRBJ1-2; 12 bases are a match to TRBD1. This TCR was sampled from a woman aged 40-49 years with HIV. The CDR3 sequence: CASRPPGQGAGGYTF. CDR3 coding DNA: TGTGCCAGCAGGCCACCGGGACAGGGGGCGGGTGGCTACACCTTC.